The 21 T cell receptor beta chains presented below share a single source sample, sequenced in a study of shared clonotypes between healthy human individuals. Assay used: immunoSEQ multiplex PCR; TCRdb lists only in-frame clones, some missing. This sample has over 2 million clones, with approximately 95% found just once. Naive-designated CD8 cells lacked CD45RO, were positively enriched for CCR7, and omitted terminally differentiated effector memory CD45RA+ cells. The material sequenced was naive CD8+ T cells sorted from blood. The receptors come from a man aged 18 to 30 in good health.

The chain carries TRBV4-3 and TRBJ2-3; no reliable D call. Looked up from germline, CDR1 is LGHNA and CDR2 is YSLEER. The V gene lost 2 bases and the J gene lost 0 bases, with 12 bases spanning the gap. There are 16 residues in the CDR3. The CDR3 nucleotides are TGCGCCAGCAGCCAACACACAGATCCAAGCACAGATACGCAGTATTTT. Translated: CASSQHTDPSTDTQYF.

Regarding this clone: The sample holds other DNA sequences that translate to the same CDR3. The gene calls are TRBV10-1 and TRBJ1-2; D unresolved. Trimming took off 3 bases at V and 6 bases at J, with 5 bases between the two ends. The CDR3 runs to 11 residues. Germline loops: CDR1 WNHNN, CDR2 SYGVQD (reference sequence). The CDR3 sequence: CASSDGDGYTF. Written as DNA, the CDR3 is TGCGCCAGCAGTGACGGGGATGGCTACACCTTC.

This clone came up once. The V call is TRBV6-5, the J call TRBJ1-6; no reliable D call. With 5 bases removed from V and 4 bases from J, the gap between germline ends came to 9 bases. CDR1 and CDR2 from the germline V gene are MNHEY and SVGAGI. This CDR3 has 14 residues. The CDR3 nucleotides are TGTGCCAGCAGTCCCTCCCCTTATAATTCACCCCTCCACTTT. This encodes CASSPSPYNSPLHF.

This chain uses TRBV13 with TRBJ1-1; D ambiguous. Between the trimmed V and J ends, which lost 4 bases and 2 bases, there was a span of 5 bases. Germline loops: CDR1 PRHDT, CDR2 FYEKMQ (reference sequence). This CDR3 region has 12 residues. The CDR3 DNA reads TGTGCCAGCAGCTCCGCAAACACTGAAGCTTTCTTT. It codes for CASSSANTEAFF.

The CDR3 protein is CASSQDAELYEQYF. CDR3 bases: TGCGCCAGCAGCCAAGACGCAGAGCTATACGAGCAGTACTTC. J is TRBJ2-7 and V is TRBV4-1, with D uncertain. The CDR3 sequence is 14 residues long. Per germline, CDR1 MGHRA and CDR2 YSYEKL. V lost 0 bases and J 4 bases, leaving 10 bases between the germline ends.

This sequence joins TRBV13 and TRBJ1-2; D gene uncertain. Trimming left V 0 bases short and J 1 base short, with 9 bases between. In germline, CDR1 is PRHDT, CDR2 FYEKMQ (reference sequence). The CDR3 consists of 15 residues. The DNA for the CDR3 is TGTGCCAGCAGCTTAGGTCGTGGGCTTAACTATGGCTACACCTTC. Its protein product is CASSLGRGLNYGYTF.

The chain employs TRBV19 and TRBJ2-7; 10 nucleotides line up with TRBD2. The CDR3 is 15 residues long. V trimming: 2 bases; J trimming: 2 bases; junction bases outside the gene matches: 3. Germline V gene sequence: CDR1 LNHDA, CDR2 SQIVND (reference sequence). In DNA form, the CDR3 reads TGTGCCAGTAGTATATCTAGCGGGGGTCCCTACGAGCAGTACTTC. Translating gives CASSISSGGPYEQYF.

This chain joins TRBV5-5 and TRBJ1-2; 9 nucleotides match TRBD1. The CDR3 extends over 15 amino acids. The V and J ends lost 4 bases and 0 bases, in that order; junction bases with no gene match: 4. The germline V gene has CDR1 SGHKS and CDR2 YYEKEE (reference sequence). In nucleotides, the CDR3 is TGTGCCAGCAGCCCGGGACAGGGCGCTAACTATGGCTACACCTTC. It translates to CASSPGQGANYGYTF.

On this clone: In the same sample, other DNA sequences code for this CDR3. The chain carries TRBV7-9 and TRBJ1-3; D gene unclear. Trimming left V 0 bases short and J 0 bases short, with 6 bases between. The CDR3 is 15 residues long. CDR1 is SEHNR and CDR2 is FQNEAQ in the germline V gene (reference sequence). In nucleotides, the CDR3 is TGTGCCAGCAGCTTAGCGCGGGGCTCTGGAAACACCATATATTTT. As protein: CASSLARGSGNTIYF.

The rearrangement links TRBV13 to TRBJ2-3; D might be TRBD1 or TRBD2, each matching 6 bases. Germline CDR1 and CDR2: PRHDT and FYEKMQ (reference sequence). The CDR3 has 17 residues. V was clipped by 5 bases and J by 6 bases, with 24 bases between them. CDR3 sequence (DNA): TGTGCCAGCAGCCCCTCTAGCGAGGGGGAATCAGTGGATACGCAGTATTTT. Translating it yields CASSPSSEGESVDTQYF.

The chain couples TRBV21-1 to TRBJ1-2. TRBV21-1 is an annotated pseudogene. The CDR3 runs 14 residues. CDR3 in amino acids: CASSKRAGLGGYTF. The CDR3 DNA reads TGTGCCAGCAGCAAGCGGGCAGGCCTTGGGGGCTACACCTTC.

V and J are TRBV30 and TRBJ1-4; D perhaps matches TRBD1 (5 bases). This CDR3 comprises 14 residues. Between the trimmed V and J ends, which lost 4 bases and 8 bases, there was a span of 17 bases. Germline V gives CDR1 GTSNPN, CDR2 SVGIG (reference sequence). Here the CDR3 DNA reads TGTGCCTGGAACCGGAGAGGGGCGGAGGAAAAACTGTTTTTT. Its protein is CAWNRRGAEEKLFF.

The chain carries TRBV5-6 and TRBJ2-2; D gene ambiguous. This CDR3 comprises 13 residues. The germline CDR1 and CDR2 sequences are SGHDT and YYEEEE. Trimming removed 0 bases at V and 7 bases at J, with 7 bases between. In DNA form, the CDR3 reads TGTGCCAGCAGCTTGGAAGGATTCGGGGAGCTGTTTTTT. Translating it yields CASSLEGFGELFF.

This sequence joins TRBV7-2 and TRBJ2-1; D is unclear. This CDR3 is 12 amino acids long. The V gene's germline CDR1 is SGHTA and CDR2 FQGNSA. Trimming removed 1 base at V and 10 bases at J, with 8 bases between. The DNA for the CDR3 is TGTGCCAGCAGCTTAGTGGTGCCCGAGCAGTTCTTC. Translation: CASSLVVPEQFF.

V gene TRBV9 combines with J gene TRBJ2-3, with 9 bases identical to TRBD2. This CDR3 spans 16 amino acids. The germline V gene encodes CDR1 SGDLS and CDR2 YYNGEE. The junction had 5 bases not matched to a gene; V was cut back by 2 bases and J by 1 base. CDR3 loop: CASSVYSGSRTDTQYF. The CDR3 bases are TGTGCCAGCAGCGTCTATAGCGGGAGTCGCACAGATACGCAGTATTTT.

The V gene is TRBV10-3, the J gene TRBJ2-7; tentative D call: TRBD1 (6 bases). The CDR3 has 13 residues. V lost 10 bases to trimming and J lost 1 base, with 14 bases between them. From germline, CDR1 is ENHRY and CDR2 SYGVKD. CDR3 sequence: CASRGGISYEQYF. The CDR3 nucleotides are TGTGCCAGCAGAGGGGGAATATCCTACGAGCAGTACTTC.

The chain uses TRBV11-3 and TRBJ2-1, with TRBD2 as a possible D gene (6 bases). V was cut by 5 bases and J by 7 bases, with 18 bases left in between. This CDR3 is built from 15 residues. The germline V gene has CDR1 SGHNT and CDR2 YENEEA. The CDR3 DNA reads TGTGCCAGCAGCCCCACCCCAGGAGGGAGAAATGAGCAGTTCTTC. It encodes CASSPTPGGRNEQFF.

This rearrangement joins TRBV7-6 to TRBJ2-7, with D tentatively TRBD1 or TRBD2 (5 bases each). The length of the CDR3 is 13 residues. Per germline, CDR1 SGHVS and CDR2 FNYEAQ. Trimming took 1 base from V and 7 from J, leaving 11 bases between them. The CDR3, as DNA: TGTGCCAGCAGCTTAGACAGTGGGGGAGAGCAGTACTTC. Amino acid sequence: CASSLDSGGEQYF.

The genes are TRBV7-9 and TRBJ2-1; D could derive from TRBD1 or TRBD2 (5 bases each). The V gene lost 11 bases and the J gene lost 6 bases, with 14 bases spanning the gap. There are 12 residues in the CDR3. Looked up from germline, CDR1 is SEHNR and CDR2 is FQNEAQ (reference sequence). CDR3: CAFGGEANEQFF. CDR3 nucleotides: TGTGCCTTTGGGGGTGAGGCCAATGAGCAGTTCTTC. Full variable domain (outside the CDR3, taken from reference TRBV7-9 and TRBJ2-1): DTGVSQNPRHKITKRGQNVTFRCDPISEHNRLYWYRQTLGQGPEFLTYFQNEAQLEKSRLLSDRFSAERPKGSFSTLEIQRTEQGDSAMYLCAFGGEANEQFFGPGTRLTVL.

This clone was counted only a few times. The chain is built from TRBV6-1 and TRBJ1-2, with no clear D. Trimming removed 7 bases from V and 2 bases from J, with 8 bases in between. CDR1 and CDR2 from the germline V gene are MNHNS and SASEGT. The CDR3 extends over 12 amino acids. For the CDR3, the DNA is TGTGCCAGCACCGGATCGAACTATGGCTACACCTTC. Amino acid sequence: CASTGSNYGYTF.

Regarding this clone: Other DNA sequences within the sample encode an identical CDR3. The J gene is TRBJ1-1, the V gene TRBV6-5, with D tentatively TRBD1 (5 bases). The CDR3 length is 14 residues. Trimming took off 0 bases at V and 4 bases at J, with 9 bases between the two ends. Germline-derived CDR1 and CDR2 are MNHEY and SVGAGI. CDR3 in DNA: TGTGCCAGCAGTTACTCAGGGGCGGGCACTGAAGCTTTCTTT. It encodes CASSYSGAGTEAFF.